Listed here is a single T cell receptor beta chain. Its antigen is still unknown. In blood CD8+ and CD4+ T cells, TCR beta underwent sequencing. These data come from a study of CD8 T cells in Susac syndrome. Overall study findings and caveats: No clonal expansion appeared among CD4+ T cells in Susac patients. The study recognized that the number of individuals in its TCR sequencing and HLA analysis was relatively small.

Random hexamers were used to reverse transcribe 0.5 to 1 ug of RNA. The amplification used immunoSEQ multiplex PCR on TCR beta CDR3; it spanned 54 Vbeta and 13 Jbeta. TCRdb re-derived calls from the immunoSEQ multiplex PCR reads in MiXCR, one entry per CDR3 protein. Altogether hundreds of thousands of distinct CDR3 sequences are present, about 94% being singletons, with the ten largest covering 0.15% to 0.2%. CDR3 length: 14 amino acids. The germline V gene encodes CDR1 MGHDK and CDR2 SYGVNS. Trimming removed 5 bases at V and 4 bases at J, with 11 bases between. The sequenced material came from CD4+ T cells from PBMCs. This sequence joins TRBV25-1 and TRBJ1-4; a possible D gene is TRBD1 (6 bases). This TCR came from a human donor with Susac syndrome. The CDR3 sequence is CASSRTGFNEKLFF. CDR3 nucleotide sequence: TGTGCCAGCAGTCGAACAGGGTTTAATGAAAAACTGTTTTTT.